This is a list of T cell receptor beta chains from one sample in a study of T cells in Graves' hyperthyroidism and ophthalmopathy. TCRdb called the multiplex PCR reads again in MiXCR, with one record for every CDR3 protein. The sample lists about 350,000 distinct CDR3 sequences; about a sixth were seen once. Material for sequencing was blood. All receptors derive from a woman aged 40 to 50 with Graves' ophthalmopathy. Both conserved end residues are trimmed from each CDR3. Each record gives: V gene, J gene, CDR3 protein.

v_gene: TRBV28
j_gene: TRBJ2-5
CDR3aa: ASLETSRFQETQY

v_gene: TRBV6-2/TRBV6-3
j_gene: TRBJ2-7
CDR3aa: ASSRTSGIHYGQY

v_gene: TRBV16
j_gene: TRBJ2-7
CDR3aa: ASSQRRGAYYEQY

v_gene: TRBV6-2/TRBV6-3
j_gene: TRBJ2-5
CDR3aa: ASSWTSGSGETQY

v_gene: TRBV6-1
j_gene: TRBJ2-7
CDR3aa: ASSEWAGGLDEQY

v_gene: TRBV6-1
j_gene: TRBJ1-1
CDR3aa: ASSLGGTGWTEAF

v_gene: TRBV28
j_gene: TRBJ1-3
CDR3aa: ASRVGKSGNTIY

v_gene: TRBV10-3
j_gene: TRBJ2-7
CDR3aa: ATTATDLYEQY

v_gene: TRBV15
j_gene: TRBJ1-1
CDR3aa: ATSRDGLAANTEAC

v_gene: TRBV6-5
j_gene: TRBJ1-2
CDR3aa: ASSYLPSGGSNYGYT

v_gene: TRBV5-1
j_gene: TRBJ2-7
CDR3aa: ASSLGGVDYEQH

v_gene: TRBV13
j_gene: TRBJ2-7
CDR3aa: ASSFQADEQY

v_gene: TRBV7-2
j_gene: TRBJ2-5
CDR3aa: ASSLGGTPQETQY

v_gene: TRBV6-2/TRBV6-3
j_gene: TRBJ1-2
CDR3aa: ASSYSRNNYGYT

v_gene: TRBV12-3/TRBV12-4
j_gene: TRBJ2-5
CDR3aa: ASSFPGTRRETQY

v_gene: TRBV12-3/TRBV12-4
j_gene: TRBJ1-6
CDR3aa: ASSSGTDNSPLH

v_gene: TRBV7-9
j_gene: TRBJ2-5
CDR3aa: ASSLGTPRGETQY

v_gene: TRBV2
j_gene: TRBJ2-4
CDR3aa: ASSGIGGRVKNIQY

v_gene: TRBV28
j_gene: TRBJ2-3
CDR3aa: ASRVGGGDTQY

v_gene: TRBV27
j_gene: TRBJ2-3
CDR3aa: ASSQDRGPDTQY

v_gene: TRBV7-8
j_gene: TRBJ2-5
CDR3aa: ASSLDGRETQY

v_gene: TRBV6-1
j_gene: TRBJ1-5
CDR3aa: ASSDWRGQPQH

v_gene: TRBV11-1
j_gene: TRBJ2-7
CDR3aa: ASSPNLPTSGSYEQY

v_gene: TRBV12-3/TRBV12-4
j_gene: TRBJ1-3
CDR3aa: ASSLDTNSGNTIY

v_gene: TRBV5-1
j_gene: TRBJ2-7
CDR3aa: ASSPGAFNEQY

v_gene: TRBV6-1
j_gene: TRBJ1-6
CDR3aa: ASIVRDNSPLH

v_gene: TRBV2
j_gene: TRBJ2-7
CDR3aa: ASSERAGFYEQY

v_gene: TRBV19
j_gene: TRBJ2-7
CDR3aa: ASLNRVTYEQY

v_gene: TRBV29-1
j_gene: TRBJ2-7
CDR3aa: SAMDPSSYEQY

v_gene: TRBV6-1
j_gene: TRBJ2-2
CDR3aa: ASGRTNTGELS

v_gene: TRBV12-3/TRBV12-4
j_gene: TRBJ1-1
CDR3aa: ASSLISDTEAF